The TCR beta chain described here comes from a study of cytomegalovirus exposure and HLA in healthy donors. Study conclusions and caveats: Relative to equally common others, HLA-associated TCR beta chains showed greater clonal expansion in a later analysis. Previously analyzed data showed that most TCR beta V segments were productive at a frequency of about 87% or about 30%. The study labeled 164 TCR beta chains cytomegalovirus-associated.

13 Jbeta primers and 60 Vbeta primers were used for the PCR. This table comes from immunoSEQ multiplex PCR, and its TCRdb copy is limited to in-frame clones, with some not included. The sample includes over 100,000 clones, 60% to 80% of them seen just once. Germline assignment: CDR1 SGHRS and CDR2 YFSETQ. The V end lost 0 bases, the J end lost 4 bases, and 10 bases lay between the germline ends. The CDR3 totals 15 residues. Each donor's status was that of a healthy bone marrow donor. This clone was recorded once. Its antigen remains unknown. Sequenced input: PBMCs. V and J are TRBV5-1 and TRBJ2-2; D may be TRBD2 (5 bases). This receptor was identified in a female donor in good health and CMV-seronegative. In DNA form, the CDR3 reads TGCGCCAGCAGCTTGGGAGGGATTCGCACCGGGGAGCTGTTTTTT. As protein: CASSLGGIRTGELFF.